The entry that follows covers one T cell receptor (beta chain) sequence. Its antigen is not identified. These data originate in a study of cytomegalovirus exposure and HLA in healthy donors. General study points: Sequencing artifact likely explains a cluster of highly shared sequence variants. Serostatus for CMV was the only available immune exposure information. Segments of the TCR beta V type were, in most cases, productive about 87% or about 30% of the time in an earlier analysis.

Vbeta (60) and Jbeta (13) primers were used in the PCR. Assay used: immunoSEQ multiplex PCR; TCRdb lists only in-frame clones, some missing. Recorded for this sample: roughly 120,000 clones. The germline V and J ends were trimmed by 4 bases and 2 bases, with 15 bases remaining between them. In germline, CDR1 is GTSNPN, CDR2 SVGIG (reference sequence). The CDR3 is 15 residues long. The sequence came from a man aged 35-49 years in good health and CMV-seropositive. The genes are TRBV30 and TRBJ1-5; the D is unclear. The sequenced sample was PBMCs. CDR3 amino acids: CAWKFRGPGNQPQHF. The DNA of the CDR3 is TGTGCCTGGAAGTTTCGCGGCCCGGGCAATCAGCCCCAGCATTTT.